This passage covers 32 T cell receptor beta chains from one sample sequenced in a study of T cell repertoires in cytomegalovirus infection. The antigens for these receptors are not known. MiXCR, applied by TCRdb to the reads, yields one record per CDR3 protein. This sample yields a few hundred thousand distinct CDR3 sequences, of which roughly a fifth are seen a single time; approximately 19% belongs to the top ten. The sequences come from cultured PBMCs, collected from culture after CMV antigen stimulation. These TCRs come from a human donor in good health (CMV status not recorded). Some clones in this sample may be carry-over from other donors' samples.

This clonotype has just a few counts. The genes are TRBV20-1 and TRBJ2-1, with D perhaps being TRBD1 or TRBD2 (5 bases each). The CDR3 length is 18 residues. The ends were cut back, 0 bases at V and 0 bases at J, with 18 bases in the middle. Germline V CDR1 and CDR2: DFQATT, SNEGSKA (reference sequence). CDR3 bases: TGCAGTGCTAGAGACAGGGCAGGGAGCGGTAGCTCCTACAATGAGCAGTTCTTC. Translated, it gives CSARDRAGSGSSYNEQFF.

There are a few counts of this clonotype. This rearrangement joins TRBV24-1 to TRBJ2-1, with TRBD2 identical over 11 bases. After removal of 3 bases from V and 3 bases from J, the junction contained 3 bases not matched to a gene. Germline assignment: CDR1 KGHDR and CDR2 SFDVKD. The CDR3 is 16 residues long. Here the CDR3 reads CATSDQLAGVYNEQFF. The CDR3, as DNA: TGTGCCACCAGTGATCAACTAGCGGGGGTCTACAATGAGCAGTTCTTC.

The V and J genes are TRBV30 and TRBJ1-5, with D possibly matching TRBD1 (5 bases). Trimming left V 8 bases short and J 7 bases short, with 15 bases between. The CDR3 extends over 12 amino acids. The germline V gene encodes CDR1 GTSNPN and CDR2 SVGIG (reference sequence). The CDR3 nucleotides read TGTGCCAGGACATCCGCACAGCAGCCCCAGCATTTT. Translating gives CARTSAQQPQHF.

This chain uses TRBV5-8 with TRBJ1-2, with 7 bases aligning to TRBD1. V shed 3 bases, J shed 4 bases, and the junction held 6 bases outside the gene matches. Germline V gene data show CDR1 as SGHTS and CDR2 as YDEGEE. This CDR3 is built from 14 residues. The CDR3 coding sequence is TGTGCCAGCAGCTCCACCGGGACAGTCTATGGCTACACCTTC. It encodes CASSSTGTVYGYTF.

CDR3 sequence reads: CASASGRAIHLSSYNEQFF. For the CDR3, the DNA is TGTGCCAGCGCTAGCGGGAGGGCCATACACCTAAGCTCCTACAATGAGCAGTTCTTC. This chain connects TRBV19 to TRBJ2-1; 12 bases are a match to TRBD2. V shed 9 bases and J 0 bases; nucleotides not matched to a gene: 15. Per the germline V gene, CDR1 is LNHDA and CDR2 is SQIVND (reference sequence). The CDR3 is 19 residues long.

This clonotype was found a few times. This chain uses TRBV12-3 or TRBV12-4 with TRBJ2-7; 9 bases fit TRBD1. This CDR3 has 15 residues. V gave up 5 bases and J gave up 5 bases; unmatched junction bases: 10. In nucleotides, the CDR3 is TGTGCCAGCAGTGGGGGGGGCAGGACAGGGGACGAGCAGTACTTC. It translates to CASSGGGRTGDEQYF.

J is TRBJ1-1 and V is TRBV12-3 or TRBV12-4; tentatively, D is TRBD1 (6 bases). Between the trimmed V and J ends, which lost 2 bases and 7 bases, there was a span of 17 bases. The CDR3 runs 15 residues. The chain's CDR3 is CASSLWGAGNGEAFF. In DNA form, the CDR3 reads TGTGCCAGCAGTTTATGGGGGGCCGGGAATGGTGAAGCTTTCTTT.

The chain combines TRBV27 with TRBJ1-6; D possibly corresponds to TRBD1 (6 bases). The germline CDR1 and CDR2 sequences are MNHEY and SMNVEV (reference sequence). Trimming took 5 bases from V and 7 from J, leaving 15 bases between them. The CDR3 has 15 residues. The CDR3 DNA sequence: TGTGCCAGCAGTCCAGGACAGATGATGAATTCACCCCTCCACTTT. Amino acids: CASSPGQMMNSPLHF.

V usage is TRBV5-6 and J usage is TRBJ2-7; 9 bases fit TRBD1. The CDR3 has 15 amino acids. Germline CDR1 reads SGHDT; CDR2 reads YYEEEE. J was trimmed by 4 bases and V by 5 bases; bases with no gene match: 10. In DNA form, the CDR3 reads TGTGCCAGCAGTCGAACCGGGACAGGGCGGTACGAGCAGTACTTC. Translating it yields CASSRTGTGRYEQYF.

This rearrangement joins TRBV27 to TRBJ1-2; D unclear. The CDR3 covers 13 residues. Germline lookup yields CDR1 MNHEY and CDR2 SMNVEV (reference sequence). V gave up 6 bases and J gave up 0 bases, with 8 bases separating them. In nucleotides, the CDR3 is TGTGCCAGCAGATCTCCACCTAACTATGGCTACACCTTC. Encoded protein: CASRSPPNYGYTF.

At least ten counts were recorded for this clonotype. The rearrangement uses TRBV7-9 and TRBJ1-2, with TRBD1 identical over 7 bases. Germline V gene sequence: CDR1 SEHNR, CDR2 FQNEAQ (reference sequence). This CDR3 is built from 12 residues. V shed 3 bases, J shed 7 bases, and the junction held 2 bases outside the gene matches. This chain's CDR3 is CASSLTGFGYTF. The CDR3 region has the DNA TGTGCCAGCAGCTTGACAGGGTTTGGCTACACCTTC.

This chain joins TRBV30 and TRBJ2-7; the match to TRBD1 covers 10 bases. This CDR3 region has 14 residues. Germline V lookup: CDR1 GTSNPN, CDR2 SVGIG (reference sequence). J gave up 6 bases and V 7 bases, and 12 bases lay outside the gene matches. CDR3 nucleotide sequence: TGTGCCTCGAACGACAGGGGGCGTCGTTCCGAGCAGTACTTC. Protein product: CASNDRGRRSEQYF.

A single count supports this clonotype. The CDR3 DNA reads TGCGCCAGCAGCTGGACAGCCCAGGGCACTGAAGCTTTCTTT. Encoded protein: CASSWTAQGTEAFF. V and J are TRBV5-1 and TRBJ1-1; perhaps TRBD1 as D (6 bases). V shed 3 bases and J shed 4 bases, with 13 bases lying between them. The CDR3 loop spans 14 amino acids. Germline V gene lookup returns CDR1 SGHRS and CDR2 YFSETQ.

The CDR3 loop reads CASSVGQRGEQYV. DNA for the CDR3: TGTGCCAGCAGTGTTGGGCAAAGGGGCGAGCAGTACGTC. The chain has TRBV6-1 and TRBJ2-7; D might be TRBD1 (5 bases). The CDR3 spans 13 residues. The ends were cut back, 4 bases at V and 6 bases at J, with 13 bases in the middle. Germline-derived CDR1 and CDR2 are MNHNS and SASEGT.

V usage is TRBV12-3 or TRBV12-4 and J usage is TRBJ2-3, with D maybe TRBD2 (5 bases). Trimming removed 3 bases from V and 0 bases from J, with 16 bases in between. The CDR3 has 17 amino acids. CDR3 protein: CASSLGVSGSSTDTQYF. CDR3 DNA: TGTGCCAGCAGTTTGGGCGTCTCGGGAAGCAGCACAGATACGCAGTATTTT.

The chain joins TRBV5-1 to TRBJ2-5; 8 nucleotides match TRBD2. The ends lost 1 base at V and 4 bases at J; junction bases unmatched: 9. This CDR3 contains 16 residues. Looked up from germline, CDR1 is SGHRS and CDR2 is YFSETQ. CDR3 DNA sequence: TGCGCCAGCAGCTTGATGCCCGGGGGGGGCTCAGAGACCCAGTACTTC. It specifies CASSLMPGGGSETQYF.

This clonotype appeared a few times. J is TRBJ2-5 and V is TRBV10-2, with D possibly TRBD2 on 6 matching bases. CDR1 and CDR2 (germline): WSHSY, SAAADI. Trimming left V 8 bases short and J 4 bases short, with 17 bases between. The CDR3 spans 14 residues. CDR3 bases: TGCGCCAGCCGCAGACAAGACGGGGGAGAGACCCAGTACTTC. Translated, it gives CASRRQDGGETQYF.

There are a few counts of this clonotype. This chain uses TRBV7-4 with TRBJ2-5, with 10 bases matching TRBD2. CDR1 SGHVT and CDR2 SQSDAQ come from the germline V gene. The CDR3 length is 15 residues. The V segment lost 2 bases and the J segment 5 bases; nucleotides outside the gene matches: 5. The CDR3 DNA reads TGTGCCAGCAGCTTAAGAGCGGGAGGGACCGAGACCCAGTACTTC. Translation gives CASSLRAGGTETQYF.

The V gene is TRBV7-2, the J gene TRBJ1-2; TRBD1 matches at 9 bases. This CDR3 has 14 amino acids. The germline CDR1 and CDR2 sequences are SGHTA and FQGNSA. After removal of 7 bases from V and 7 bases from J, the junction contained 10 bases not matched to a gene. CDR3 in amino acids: CASNRDRVVGGYTF. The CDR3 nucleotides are TGTGCCAGCAACCGGGACAGGGTAGTGGGTGGCTACACCTTC.

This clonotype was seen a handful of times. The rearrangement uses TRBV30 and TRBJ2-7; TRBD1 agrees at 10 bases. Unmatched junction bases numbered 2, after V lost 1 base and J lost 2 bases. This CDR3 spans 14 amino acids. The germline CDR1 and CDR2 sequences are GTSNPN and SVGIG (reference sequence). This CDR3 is CAWSAGTGAYEQYV. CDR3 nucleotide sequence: TGTGCCTGGAGTGCCGGGACAGGGGCCTACGAGCAGTACGTC.

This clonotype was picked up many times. The CDR3 coding sequence is TGTGCCAGCAGCACGGGACTAGCGGGAGTTCAGTATACGCAGTATTTT. Its protein product is CASSTGLAGVQYTQYF. The chain carries TRBV7-2 and TRBJ2-3; 14 positions match TRBD2. The CDR3 loop spans 16 amino acids. CDR1 is SGHTA and CDR2 is FQGNSA in the germline V gene. V lost 5 bases and J lost 7; bases outside the gene matches: 8.

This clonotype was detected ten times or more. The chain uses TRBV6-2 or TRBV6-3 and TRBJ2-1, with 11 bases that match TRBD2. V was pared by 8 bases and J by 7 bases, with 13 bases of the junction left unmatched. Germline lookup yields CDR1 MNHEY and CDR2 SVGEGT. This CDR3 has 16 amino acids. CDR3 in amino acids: CASGLAGGSVSNEQFF. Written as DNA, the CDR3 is TGTGCCAGCGGGCTAGCGGGAGGTTCGGTTAGTAATGAGCAGTTCTTC.

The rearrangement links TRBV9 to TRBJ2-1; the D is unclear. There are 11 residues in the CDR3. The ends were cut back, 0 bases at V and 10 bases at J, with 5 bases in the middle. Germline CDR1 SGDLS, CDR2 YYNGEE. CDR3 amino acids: CASSVGPEQFF. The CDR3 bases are TGTGCCAGCAGCGTAGGACCAGAGCAGTTCTTC.

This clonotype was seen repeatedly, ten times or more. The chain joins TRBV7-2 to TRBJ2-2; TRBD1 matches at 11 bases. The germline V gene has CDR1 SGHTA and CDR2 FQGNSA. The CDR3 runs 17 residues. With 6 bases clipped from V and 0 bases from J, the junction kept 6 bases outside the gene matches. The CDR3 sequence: CASSSRTGGANTGELFF. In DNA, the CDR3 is TGTGCCAGCAGTTCCAGGACAGGGGGCGCGAACACCGGGGAGCTGTTTTTT.

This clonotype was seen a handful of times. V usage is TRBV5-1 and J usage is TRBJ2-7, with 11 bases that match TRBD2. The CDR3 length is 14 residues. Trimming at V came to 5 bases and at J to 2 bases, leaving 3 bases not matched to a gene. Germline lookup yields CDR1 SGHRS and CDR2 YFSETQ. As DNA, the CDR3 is TGCGCCAGCAGGCTAGCGGGAGGCCCCTACGAGCAGTACTTC. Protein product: CASRLAGGPYEQYF.

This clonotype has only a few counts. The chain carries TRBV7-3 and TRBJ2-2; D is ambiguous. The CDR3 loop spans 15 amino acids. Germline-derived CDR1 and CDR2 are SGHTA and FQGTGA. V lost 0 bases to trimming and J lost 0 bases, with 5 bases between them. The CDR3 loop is CASSLTGANTGELFF. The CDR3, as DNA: TGTGCCAGCAGCTTAACGGGCGCGAACACCGGGGAGCTGTTTTTT.

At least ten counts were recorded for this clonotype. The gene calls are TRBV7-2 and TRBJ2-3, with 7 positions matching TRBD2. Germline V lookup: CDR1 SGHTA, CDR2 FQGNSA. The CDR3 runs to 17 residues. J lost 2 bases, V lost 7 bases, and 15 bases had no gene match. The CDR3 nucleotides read TGTGCCAGCAAGCAACACCCGGGGAGGGAATACACAGATACGCAGTATTTT. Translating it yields CASKQHPGREYTDTQYF.

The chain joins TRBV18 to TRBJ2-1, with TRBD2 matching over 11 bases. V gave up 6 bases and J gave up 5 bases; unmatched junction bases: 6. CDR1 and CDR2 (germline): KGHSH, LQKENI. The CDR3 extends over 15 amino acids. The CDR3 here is CASSKGTSGHNEQFF. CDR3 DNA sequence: TGTGCCAGCTCTAAGGGGACTAGCGGACACAATGAGCAGTTCTTC. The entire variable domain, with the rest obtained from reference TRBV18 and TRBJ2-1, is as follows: NAGVMQNPRHLVRRRGQEARLRCSPMKGHSHVYWYRQLPEEGLKFMVYLQKENIIDESGMPKERFSAEFPKEGPSILRIQQVVRGDSAAYFCASSKGTSGHNEQFFGPGTRLTVL.

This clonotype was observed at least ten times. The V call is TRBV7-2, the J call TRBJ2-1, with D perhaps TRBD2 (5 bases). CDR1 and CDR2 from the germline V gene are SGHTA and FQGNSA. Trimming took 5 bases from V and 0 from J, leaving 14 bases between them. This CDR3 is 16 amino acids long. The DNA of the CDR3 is TGTGCCAGCAGCCGACGTGGGGAGAGCTCCTACAATGAGCAGTTCTTC. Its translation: CASSRRGESSYNEQFF.

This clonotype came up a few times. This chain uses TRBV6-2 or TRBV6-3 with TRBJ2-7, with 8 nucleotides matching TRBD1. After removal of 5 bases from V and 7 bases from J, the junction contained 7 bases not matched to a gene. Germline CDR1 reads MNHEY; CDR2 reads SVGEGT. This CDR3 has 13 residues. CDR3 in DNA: TGTGCCAGCAGTCTCCAGGGGGCCGTGGAGCAGTACTTC. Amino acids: CASSLQGAVEQYF.

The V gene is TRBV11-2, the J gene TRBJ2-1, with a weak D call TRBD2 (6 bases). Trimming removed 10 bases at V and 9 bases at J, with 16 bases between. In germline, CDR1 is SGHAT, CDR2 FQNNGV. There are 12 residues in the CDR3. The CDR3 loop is CATRTGAVEQFF. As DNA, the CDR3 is TGTGCCACCAGGACGGGAGCTGTTGAGCAGTTCTTC.

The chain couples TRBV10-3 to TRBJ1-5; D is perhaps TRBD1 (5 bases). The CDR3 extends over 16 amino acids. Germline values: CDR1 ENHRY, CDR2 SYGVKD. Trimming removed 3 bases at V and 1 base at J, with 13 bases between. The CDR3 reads CAISDPTVTSNQPQHF. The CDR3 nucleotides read TGTGCCATCAGTGACCCGACAGTAACAAGCAATCAGCCCCAGCATTTT.